These 22 T cell receptor beta chains originate from one sample sequenced in a study of shared clonotypes between healthy human individuals. Repertoires were generated with immunoSEQ multiplex PCR, while TCRdb's copy carries only in-frame clones and drops some. The sample shows about 480,000 clones, approximately 79% of them seen only once. Input material: PBMCs. The source of these receptors is a woman in her 40s in good health. Some clones in this sample may be carry-over from other donors' samples.

With regard to this clone: A read error may explain this, as a much larger clone is one base away. The chain is built from TRBV29-1 and TRBJ1-1; perhaps TRBD1 as D (5 bases). Germline values: CDR1 SQVTM, CDR2 ANQGSEA. The CDR3 length is 14 residues. The CDR3 DNA is TGCAGCGTTGCGGGGGGAGGGGCGAACACTAAAGCTTTCTTT. This encodes CSVAGGGANTKAFF.

Remarks on this clone: Additional DNA sequences in this sample encode the identical CDR3. The rearrangement joins TRBV7-3 to TRBJ2-2, with unresolved D. The CDR3 sequence is 16 residues long. Germline V gene data show CDR1 as SGHTA and CDR2 as FQGTGA. V lost 1 base to trimming and J lost 0 bases, with 9 bases between them. CDR3 protein: CASSLSAATNTGELFF. Written as DNA, the CDR3 is TGTGCCAGCAGCTTAAGTGCGGCAACGAACACCGGGGAGCTGTTTTTT.

The chain recombines TRBV7-9 with TRBJ2-3, with 9 bases lining up with TRBD1. The CDR3 consists of 16 residues. Germline values: CDR1 SEHNR, CDR2 FQNEAQ (reference sequence). Trimming at V came to 0 bases and at J to 4 bases, leaving 5 bases not matched to a gene. In DNA, the CDR3 is TGTGCCAGCAGCTTAGCGGGGACAGGGCCCGCAGATACGCAGTATTTT. It codes for CASSLAGTGPADTQYF.

This chain joins TRBV4-2 and TRBJ2-2, with TRBD2 identical over 13 bases. Germline V gene data show CDR1 as LGHNA and CDR2 as YNFKEQ. The V and J ends lost 3 bases and 5 bases, in that order; junction bases with no gene match: 6. The CDR3 has 17 amino acids. The DNA of the CDR3 is TGTGCCAGCAGCCAGGAACTAGCGGGAGGGCGGACCGGGGAGCTGTTTTTT. Protein: CASSQELAGGRTGELFF.

CDR3 bases: TGTGCCAGCAGCACCTCCAATCAGCCCCAGCATTTT. This sequence encodes CASSTSNQPQHF. The chain has TRBV28 and TRBJ1-5; D is unresolved. From germline, CDR1 is MDHEN and CDR2 SYDVKM. Between the trimmed V and J ends, which lost 6 bases and 3 bases, there was a span of 6 bases. The CDR3 runs to 12 residues.

The chain uses TRBV19 and TRBJ2-7, with D possibly matching TRBD2 (6 bases). V was pared by 7 bases and J by 6 bases, with 22 bases between. Germline V CDR1 and CDR2: LNHDA, SQIVND (reference sequence). The CDR3 sequence is 15 residues long. CDR3 sequence (DNA): TGTGCCAGTACCCCGGCGGGGCAAAACCGGGCCGAGCAGTACTTC. This gives the protein CASTPAGQNRAEQYF. Using reference TRBV19 and TRBJ2-7 for the parts outside the CDR3, the full variable domain is DGGITQSPKYLFRKEGQNVTLSCEQNLNHDAMYWYRQDPGQGLRLIYYSQIVNDFQKGDIAEGYSVSREKKESFPLTVTSAQKNPTAFYLCASTPAGQNRAEQYFGPGTRLTVT.

The V call is TRBV28, the J call TRBJ2-7; TRBD2 matches 7 bases. The J segment lost 3 bases and the V segment lost 8 bases, leaving 7 bases of the junction unmatched. The CDR3 consists of 13 residues. Looked up from germline, CDR1 is MDHEN and CDR2 is SYDVKM. CDR3: CASLRPSGYEQYF. CDR3 nucleotide sequence: TGTGCCAGCCTTAGACCTAGCGGCTACGAGCAGTACTTC.

Comment on this clone: Other DNA sequences in the same sample also yield this CDR3. The chain has TRBV9 and TRBJ2-5; the D is unclear. CDR3 size: 13 residues. Trimming removed 0 bases at V and 1 base at J, with 4 bases between. Per germline, CDR1 SGDLS and CDR2 YYNGEE. The CDR3 DNA follows: TGTGCCAGCAGCGTAGGAGGCCAAGAGACCCAGTACTTC. Encoded protein: CASSVGGQETQYF. Combining the CDR3 with reference TRBV9 and TRBJ2-5 gives the whole variable domain DSGVTQTPKHLITATGQRVTLRCSPRSGDLSVYWYQQSLDQGLQFLIQYYNGEERAKGNILERFSAQQFPDLHSELNLSSLELGDSALYFCASSVGGQETQYFGPGTRLLVL.

The gene calls are TRBV28 and TRBJ2-1; possible D gene TRBD1, 6 bases. CDR3 length: 14 amino acids. Looked up from germline, CDR1 is MDHEN and CDR2 is SYDVKM. Trimming left V 8 bases short and J 3 bases short, with 14 bases between. CDR3 coding DNA: TGTGCCAGCGGGGGCGGAGACTTCTACAATGAGCAGTTCTTC. The encoded protein is CASGGGDFYNEQFF. Combining the CDR3 with reference TRBV28 and TRBJ2-1 gives the whole variable domain DVKVTQSSRYLVKRTGEKVFLECVQDMDHENMFWYRQDPGLGLRLIYFSYDVKMKEKGDIPEGYSVSREKKERFSLILESASTNQTSMYLCASGGGDFYNEQFFGPGTRLTVL.

This CDR3 is CASSQDRNSNQPQHF. The CDR3 nucleotides read TGTGCCAGCTCACAGGACAGGAATAGCAATCAGCCCCAGCATTTT. The rearrangement links TRBV18 to TRBJ1-5, with 7 nucleotides matching TRBD1. The V gene end was trimmed by 4 bases and the J gene end by 0 bases; junction bases not matched to a gene: 3. This CDR3 spans 15 amino acids. CDR1 and CDR2 (germline): KGHSH, LQKENI. The full variable domain, rest sourced from reference TRBV18 and TRBJ1-5, is NAGVMQNPRHLVRRRGQEARLRCSPMKGHSHVYWYRQLPEEGLKFMVYLQKENIIDESGMPKERFSAEFPKEGPSILRIQQVVRGDSAAYFCASSQDRNSNQPQHFGDGTRLSIL.

The gene calls are TRBV4-1 and TRBJ1-4, with D unclear. V dropped 4 bases and J dropped 2 bases, with 14 bases sitting between them. Germline V gene lookup returns CDR1 MGHRA and CDR2 YSYEKL. The CDR3 spans 16 residues. The CDR3 DNA follows: TGCGCCAGCAGCCCCACCTTGGGCAGGACTAATGAAAAACTGTTTTTT. Its protein is CASSPTLGRTNEKLFF.

The CDR3 region is CAWSSYSYEQYF. CDR3 sequence (DNA): TGTGCCTGGAGTTCTTACTCCTACGAGCAGTACTTC. The rearrangement joins TRBV30 to TRBJ2-7, with D uncertain. V was cut by 2 bases and J by 0 bases, with 5 bases left in between. Germline V gene sequence: CDR1 GTSNPN, CDR2 SVGIG (reference sequence). This CDR3 region has 12 residues. Drawing the rest from reference TRBV30 and TRBJ2-7, the complete variable domain is SQTIHQWPATLVQPVGSPLSLECTVEGTSNPNLYWYRQAAGRGLQLLFYSVGIGQISSEVPQNLSASRPQDRQFILSSKKLLLSDSGFYLCAWSSYSYEQYFGPGTRLTVT.

The rearrangement uses TRBV4-1 and TRBJ2-7; tentatively, D is TRBD2 (6 bases). Germline values: CDR1 MGHRA, CDR2 YSYEKL. Trimming removed 1 base from V and 2 bases from J, with 12 bases in between. The CDR3 is made up of 15 amino acids. The CDR3 protein is CASSQVSSAAYEQYF. CDR3 coding DNA: TGCGCCAGCAGCCAAGTTTCTAGCGCCGCCTACGAGCAGTACTTC.

The J gene is TRBJ1-1, the V gene TRBV19, with a weak D call TRBD1 (6 bases). Per the germline V gene, CDR1 is LNHDA and CDR2 is SQIVND (reference sequence). Trimming pared 3 bases from V and 1 base from J, leaving 9 bases between. This CDR3 contains 14 residues. Written as DNA, the CDR3 is TGTGCCAGTAGTATTCCGGGACAGAACACTGAAGCTTTCTTT. Translating it yields CASSIPGQNTEAFF. Supplemented by reference TRBV19 and TRBJ1-1, the full variable domain reads DGGITQSPKYLFRKEGQNVTLSCEQNLNHDAMYWYRQDPGQGLRLIYYSQIVNDFQKGDIAEGYSVSREKKESFPLTVTSAQKNPTAFYLCASSIPGQNTEAFFGQGTRLTVV.

This chain connects TRBV9 to TRBJ2-7, with a tentative D call TRBD1 (6 bases). The CDR3 consists of 13 residues. V lost 3 bases, J lost 3 bases, and 10 bases lay in between. From germline, CDR1 is SGDLS and CDR2 YYNGEE. The CDR3, as DNA: TGTGCCAGCAGCGCCGCAGGGGACTACGAGCAGTACTTC. This translates into CASSAAGDYEQYF. The whole variable domain, remainder taken from reference TRBV9 and TRBJ2-7, is DSGVTQTPKHLITATGQRVTLRCSPRSGDLSVYWYQQSLDQGLQFLIQYYNGEERAKGNILERFSAQQFPDLHSELNLSSLELGDSALYFCASSAAGDYEQYFGPGTRLTVT.

This chain uses TRBV5-4 with TRBJ1-5, with D possibly being TRBD1 (6 bases). This CDR3 region has 20 residues. V shed 1 base and J shed 6 bases, with 29 bases lying between them. Per germline, CDR1 SGHNT and CDR2 YYREEE (reference sequence). CDR3: CASSLWGPNQGRPQTQPQHF. CDR3 nucleotides: TGTGCCAGCAGCTTGTGGGGGCCCAATCAGGGGCGCCCCCAGACTCAGCCCCAGCATTTT.

The J gene is TRBJ1-1, the V gene TRBV9; a weak D match, TRBD1 (5 bases). The length of the CDR3 is 16 residues. V was cut by 0 bases and J by 1 base, with 13 bases left in between. Germline V gives CDR1 SGDLS, CDR2 YYNGEE. The CDR3 here is CASSVDQGTGNTEAFF. CDR3 DNA sequence: TGTGCCAGCAGCGTAGACCAGGGCACAGGGAACACTGAAGCTTTCTTT.

This chain connects TRBV7-2 to TRBJ2-7; a weak D match, TRBD2 (5 bases). CDR3 length: 15 residues. Looked up from germline, CDR1 is SGHTA and CDR2 is FQGNSA. V dropped 4 bases and J dropped 0 bases, with 13 bases sitting between them. The CDR3: CASSWAADSSYEQYF. CDR3 bases: TGTGCCAGCAGCTGGGCAGCGGACTCCTCCTACGAGCAGTACTTC.

The CDR3 protein is CASSEFEPNYGYTF. The DNA of the CDR3 is TGTGCCAGCAGTGAATTCGAACCAAACTATGGCTACACCTTC. The gene calls are TRBV25-1 and TRBJ1-2; D ambiguous. The ends were cut back, 1 base at V and 2 bases at J, with 8 bases in the middle. This CDR3 region has 14 residues. Per germline, CDR1 MGHDK and CDR2 SYGVNS.

The chain carries TRBV19 and TRBJ1-1, with TRBD1 as a possible D gene (6 bases). CDR1 LNHDA and CDR2 SQIVND come from the germline V gene (reference sequence). The V gene lost 3 bases and the J gene lost 1 base, with 24 bases spanning the gap. CDR3 length: 19 amino acids. Here the CDR3 DNA reads TGTGCCAGTAGTATCTCACAGGGCCTTGGGGGACGTCGGAACACTGAAGCTTTCTTT. Translation: CASSISQGLGGRRNTEAFF.

This clone has just a few counts. This chain uses TRBV13 with TRBJ2-3, with D uncertain. Deletions cut 1 base from V and 2 bases from J, with 19 bases between. Germline lookup yields CDR1 PRHDT and CDR2 FYEKMQ (reference sequence). This CDR3 has 18 amino acids. The CDR3: CASSLVVQWAAATDTQYF. The CDR3, as DNA: TGTGCCAGCAGCTTAGTAGTGCAGTGGGCGGCCGCCACAGATACGCAGTATTTT.

The chain recombines TRBV7-3 with TRBJ2-5; 9 nucleotides agree with TRBD2. Germline loops: CDR1 SGHTA, CDR2 FQGTGA. This CDR3 is 16 amino acids long. The V and J ends lost 5 bases and 7 bases, in that order; junction bases with no gene match: 14. The CDR3 coding sequence is TGTGCCAGCAGCCCCACGGGCGGGAGGGGACGAGGGACCCAGTACTTC. It encodes CASSPTGGRGRGTQYF.